This is a list of T cell receptor beta chains from one sample in a study of response to subunit inactivated influenza vaccine. TCRdb re-called the RT-PCR reads with MiXCR, one entry per CDR3 protein. The sample includes 750,000 to 850,000 distinct CDR3 sequences, less than 20% of them seen just once. The sample consisted of PBMCs from blood, taken more than 4 days after vaccination. The receptors come from a man between 45 and 60 years old who received an inactivated influenza vaccine. The CDR3 runs from the conserved cysteine through the conserved F or W. A D gene is named only where the DNA matches it firmly. The size field is filled for only some rows; it gives once, few, many or a size class.

D	size	V	J	DNA	CDR3
TRBD1	few	TRBV20-1	TRBJ1-1	TGCAGTGCTCCTCAGTCTCACTTGACAGGGGGCACTGAAGCTTTCTTT	CSAPQSHLTGGTEAFF
-	-	TRBV5-6	TRBJ2-7	TGTGCCAGCAGCTTGGGGGCCGGAGTTATGTATGCCTACGAGCAGTACTTC	CASSLGAGVMYAYEQYF
TRBD2	few	TRBV24-1	TRBJ2-1	TGTGCCACCAGTGACATAAGCGGGAGGGGTGTTAATGAGCAGTTCTTC	CATSDISGRGVNEQFF
-	few	TRBV25-1	TRBJ2-3	TGTGCCAGCAGTGAATGGGGTGGCGGAGAGGGGACAGATACGCAGTATTTT	CASSEWGGGEGTDTQYF
-	few	TRBV6-1	TRBJ1-3	TGTGCCAGCAGCTCGGGACGCCTCTCTGGAAACACCATATATTTT	CASSSGRLSGNTIYF
-	-	TRBV29-1	TRBJ2-3	TGCAGCGTCGCACCGGAACGCACGAATACGCAGTATTTT	CSVAPERTNTQYF
-	-	TRBV18	TRBJ2-2	TGTGCCAGCTCACCGCCGGGCAGTTACACCGGGGAGCTGTTTTTT	CASSPPGSYTGELFF
TRBD1	-	TRBV5-1	TRBJ2-7	TGCGCCAGCAGCTTTGGGGGACAGGGCTTAGCCTACGAGCAGTACTTC	CASSFGGQGLAYEQYF
-	many	TRBV12-3/TRBV12-4	TRBJ1-1	TGTGCCAGCAGTTTAGTAGGGGTGGCAGGGCTATTTCGAGCTTTCTTT	CASSLVGVAGLFRAFF
-	few	TRBV5-1	TRBJ1-4	TGCGCCAGCAGAACTGGTCCCGAAGTAACTCATGAAAAACTGTTTTTT	CASRTGPEVTHEKLFF
TRBD2	few	TRBV12-3/TRBV12-4	TRBJ2-2	TGTGCCAGCAGGCCGACTAGCGGGAGGGCCACCGGGGAGCTGTTTTTT	CASRPTSGRATGELFF
TRBD2	few	TRBV20-1	TRBJ2-1	TGCAGTGCTAGAGATTCGACTAGCGGGAGTTGGTACAATGAGCAGTTCTTC	CSARDSTSGSWYNEQFF
-	-	TRBV4-1	TRBJ2-7	TGCGCCAGCAGCCTAAGTTATACCTACGAGCAGTACTTC	CASSLSYTYEQYF
TRBD1	few	TRBV28	TRBJ1-1	TGTGCCAGCAGGACAGGGTCGGACATGAACACTGAAGCTTTCTTT	CASRTGSDMNTEAFF
-	many	TRBV11-2	TRBJ1-6	TGTGCCAGCAGCTTTACAGGGAATTCACCCCTCCACTTT	CASSFTGNSPLHF
-	-	TRBV20-1	TRBJ1-6	TGCAGTGCTAGAGTGCTTAGAACAGGGCTTAGTTCACCCCTCCACTTT	CSARVLRTGLSSPLHF
-	few	TRBV20-1	TRBJ2-2	TGCAGTGCTAGAGGGGGACTGATCAGCCCCGGGGAGCTGTTTTTT	CSARGGLISPGELFF
TRBD1	many	TRBV7-2	TRBJ2-7	TGTGCCAGCAGCCCCGACAGGGGGCGAAGCTACGAGCAGTACTTC	CASSPDRGRSYEQYF
-	-	TRBV6-1	TRBJ2-1	TGTGCCAGCAGACGTCGGGACCCTCCAGCGGGTGAGCAGTTCTTC	CASRRRDPPAGEQFF
-	-	TRBV5-5	TRBJ1-5	TGTGCCAGCGCCTTTCGGGGTGATAGCAATCAGCCCCAGCATTTT	CASAFRGDSNQPQHF
-	-	TRBV3-1	TRBJ1-5	TGTGCCAGCAGTCAGCCGGGAGGGCCCCAGCATTTT	CASSQPGGPQHF
-	few	TRBV11-2	TRBJ2-7	TGTGCCAGCAGCCCGCTAGGGGGGGCAGAGCACTACGAGCAGTACTTC	CASSPLGGAEHYEQYF
TRBD1	few	TRBV12-3/TRBV12-4	TRBJ2-5	TGTGCCAGCAGTTCGACCGGGACAGGGGGCAGAGAGACCCAGTACTTC	CASSSTGTGGRETQYF